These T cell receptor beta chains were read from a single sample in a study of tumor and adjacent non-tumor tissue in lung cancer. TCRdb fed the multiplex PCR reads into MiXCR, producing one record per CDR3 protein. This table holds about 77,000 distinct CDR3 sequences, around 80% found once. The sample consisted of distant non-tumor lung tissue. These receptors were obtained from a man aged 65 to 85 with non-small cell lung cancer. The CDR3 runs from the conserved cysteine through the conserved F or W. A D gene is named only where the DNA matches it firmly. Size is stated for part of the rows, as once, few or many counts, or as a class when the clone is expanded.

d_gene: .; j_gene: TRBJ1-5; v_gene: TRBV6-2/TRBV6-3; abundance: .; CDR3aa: CASSQKLGCNQPQHF; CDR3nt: TGTGCCAGCAGTCAGAAGCTGGGGTGCAATCAGCCCCAGCATTTT
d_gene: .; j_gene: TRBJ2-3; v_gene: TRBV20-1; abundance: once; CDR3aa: CIAQIPGDNQAQYF; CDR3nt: TGCATTGCTCAAATACCAGGGGACAACCAGGCCCAGTATTTT
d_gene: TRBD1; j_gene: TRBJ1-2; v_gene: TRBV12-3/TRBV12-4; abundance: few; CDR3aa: CASSPGQVNYGYTF; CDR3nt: TGTGCCAGCAGCCCGGGACAGGTGAACTATGGCTACACTTTC
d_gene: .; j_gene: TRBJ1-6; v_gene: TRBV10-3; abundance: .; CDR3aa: CITQGPQGNSPLHF; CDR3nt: TGTATCACTCAAGGACCGCAGGGGAATTCACCCCTCCACTTT
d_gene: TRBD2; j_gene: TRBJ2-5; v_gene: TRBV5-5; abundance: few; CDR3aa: CASGLEVAGGRETQYF; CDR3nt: TGTGCCAGCGGCTTGGAGGTAGCGGGAGGGAGAGAGACCCAGTACTTC
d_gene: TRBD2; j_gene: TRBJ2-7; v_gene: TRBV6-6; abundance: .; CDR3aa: CVSSYSGGSYEQYF; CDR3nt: TGTGTCAGCAGTTACAGCGGGGGCTCCTATGAGCAGTACTTC
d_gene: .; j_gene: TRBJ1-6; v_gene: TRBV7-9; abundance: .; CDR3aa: CASSRGSPLHF; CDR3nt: TGTGCCAGCAGCAGGGGTTCACCCCTCCACTTT
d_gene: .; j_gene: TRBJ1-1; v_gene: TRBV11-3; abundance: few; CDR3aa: CASSPPANNDAFF; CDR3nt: TGTGCCAGCAGTCCCCCGGCGAACAATGACGCTTTCTTT
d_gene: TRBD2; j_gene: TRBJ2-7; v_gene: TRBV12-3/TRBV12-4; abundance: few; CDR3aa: CASSSISGRPYEQYF; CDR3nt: TGTGCCAGTAGTTCCATTAGCGGGAGGCCCTACGAGCAGTACTTC
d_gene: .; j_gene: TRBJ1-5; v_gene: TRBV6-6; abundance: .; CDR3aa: CASTRALGDRSSQPQHF; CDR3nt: TGTGCCAGCACTCGGGCACTGGGAGACAGGAGCAGTCAGCCCCAGCATTTT
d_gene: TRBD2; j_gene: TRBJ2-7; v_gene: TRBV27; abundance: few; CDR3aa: CASSPLPGTSGSYEQYF; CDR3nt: TGTGCCAGCAGCCCACTCCCCGGGACTAGCGGGAGTTACGAGCAGTACTTC
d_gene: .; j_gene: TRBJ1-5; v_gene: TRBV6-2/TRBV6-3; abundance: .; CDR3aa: CAIGYQSQPQHF; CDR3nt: TGTGCCATCGGTTATCAGTCCCAGCCCCAGCATTTT
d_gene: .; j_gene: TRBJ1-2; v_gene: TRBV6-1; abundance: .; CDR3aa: CASWQNYGYNF; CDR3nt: TGTGCCAGCTGGCAGAACTATGGCTACAATTTC
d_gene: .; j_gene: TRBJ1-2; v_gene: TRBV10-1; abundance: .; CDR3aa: CANSGSTGQPYGYTF; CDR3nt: TGTGCCAACAGTGGGTCGACAGGCCAACCCTATGGCTACACATTC
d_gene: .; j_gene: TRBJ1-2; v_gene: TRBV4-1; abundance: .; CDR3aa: CVSSQAGVHGYTF; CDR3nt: TGCGTCAGCAGCCAAGCGGGGGTACATGGCTACACCTTC
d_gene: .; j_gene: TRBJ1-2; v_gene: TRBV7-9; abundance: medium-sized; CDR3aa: CASSLEGVGFFGYTF; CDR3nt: TGTGCCAGCAGCTTAGAGGGGGTCGGATTTTTTGGCTACACCTTC
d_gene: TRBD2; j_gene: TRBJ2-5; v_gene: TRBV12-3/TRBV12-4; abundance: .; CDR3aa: CASIGLAGVVETQNF; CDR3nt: TGTGCCAGCATCGGGCTAGCGGGAGTGGTGGAGACCCAGAATTTC
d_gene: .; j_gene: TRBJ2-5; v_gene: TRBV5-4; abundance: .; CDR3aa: CASSLVGTPRESQYF; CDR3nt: TGTGCCAGCAGCTTGGTTGGGACTCCTAGGGAGTCCCAGTACTTC
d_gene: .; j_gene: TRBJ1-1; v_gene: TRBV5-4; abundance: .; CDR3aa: CARSLRGGKNEAFF; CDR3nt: TGTGCCAGAAGCTTGAGGGGGGGGAAAAATGAAGCTTTCTTT
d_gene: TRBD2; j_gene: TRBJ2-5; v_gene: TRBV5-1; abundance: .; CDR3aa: CASSSLRLAGGQETQYF; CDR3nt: TGCGCCAGCAGCTCCCTCCGACTAGCGGGGGGCCAAGAGACCCAGTACTTC
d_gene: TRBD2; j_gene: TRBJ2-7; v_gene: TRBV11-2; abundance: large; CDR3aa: CASSLGSGTYEQYF; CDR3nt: TGTGCCAGCAGCTTAGGTAGCGGGACCTACGAGCAGTACTTC
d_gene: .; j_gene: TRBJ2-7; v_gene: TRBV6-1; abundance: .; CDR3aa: CVNNPTWMANEQYF; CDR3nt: TGTGTCAACAACCCGACATGGATGGCCAACGAGCAGTACTTC
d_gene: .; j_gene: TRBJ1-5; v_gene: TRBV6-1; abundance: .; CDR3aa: CASNLQGYNQPQHF; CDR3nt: TGTGCCAGCAATCTACAGGGTTACAATCAGCCCCAGCATTTT
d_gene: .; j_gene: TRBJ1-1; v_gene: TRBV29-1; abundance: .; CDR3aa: CSVVIQMNSVAFF; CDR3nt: TGCAGCGTTGTTATCCAGATGAACAGTGTAGCTTTCTTT
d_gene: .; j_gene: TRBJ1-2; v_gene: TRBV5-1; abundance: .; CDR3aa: CASSAGYAGVGGYTF; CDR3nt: TGCGCCAGCAGCGCGGGATATGCTGGAGTTGGTGGCTACACCTTC
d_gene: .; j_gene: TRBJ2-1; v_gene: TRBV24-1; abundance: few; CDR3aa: CATSDLMGGMEQFF; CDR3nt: TGTGCCACCAGTGATTTGATGGGGGGAATGGAGCAGTTCTTC
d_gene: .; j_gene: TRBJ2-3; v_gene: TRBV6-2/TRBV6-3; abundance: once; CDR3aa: CASQRDLGTDTQYF; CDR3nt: TGTGCCAGCCAGAGGGATTTAGGCACAGATACGCAATATTTT
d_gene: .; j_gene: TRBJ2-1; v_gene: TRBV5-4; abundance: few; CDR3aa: CASSSPLSGGMFF; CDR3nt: TGTGCCAGCAGCTCGCCCCTGTCTGGGGGCATGTTCTTC
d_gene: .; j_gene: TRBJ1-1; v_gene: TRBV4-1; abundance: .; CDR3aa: CASSQAPRGTGSWAFF; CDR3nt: TGCGCCAGCAGCCAAGCTCCCCGGGGCACTGGTAGTTGGGCTTTCTTT
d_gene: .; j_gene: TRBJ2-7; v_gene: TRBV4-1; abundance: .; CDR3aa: CTSSLGGVRYGEQYF; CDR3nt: TGCACCAGCAGCCTTGGAGGGGTGAGGTACGGCGAGCAGTACTTC
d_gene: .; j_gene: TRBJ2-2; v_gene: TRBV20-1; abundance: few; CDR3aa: CSAADGNTGELFF; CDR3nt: TGCAGCGCGGCAGATGGGAACACCGGGGAGCTGTTTTTT
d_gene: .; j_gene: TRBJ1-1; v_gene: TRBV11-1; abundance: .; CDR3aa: CARSRHPWPEAFF; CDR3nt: TGTGCCAGAAGCAGGCATCCTTGGCCTGAAGCTTTCTTT
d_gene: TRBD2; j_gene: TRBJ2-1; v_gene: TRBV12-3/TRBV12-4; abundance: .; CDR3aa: CVSSRLAGVVETQFF; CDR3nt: TGTGTCAGCAGCCGGCTAGCGGGAGTGGTGGAGACCCAGTTCTTC
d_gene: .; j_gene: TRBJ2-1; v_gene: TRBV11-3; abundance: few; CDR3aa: CASSLPSGTAYNEQFF; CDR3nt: TGTGCCAGCAGCTTGCCATCCGGGACGGCATACAATGAGCAGTTCTTC
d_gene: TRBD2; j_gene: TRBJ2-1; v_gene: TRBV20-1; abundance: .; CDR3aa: CSARGLAGHNEQFF; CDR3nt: TGCAGTGCAAGAGGACTAGCGGGGCACAATGAGCAGTTCTTC
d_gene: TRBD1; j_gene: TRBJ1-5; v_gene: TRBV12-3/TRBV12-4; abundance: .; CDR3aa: CASSLGTVGNQPQHF; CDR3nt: TGTGCTAGCAGTTTAGGGACAGTAGGCAATCAACCCCAGCATTTT
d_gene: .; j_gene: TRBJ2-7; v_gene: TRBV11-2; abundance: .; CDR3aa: CPSSLYAPEQYF; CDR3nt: TGTCCCAGCAGCTTATATGCGCCGGAGCAGTACTTC
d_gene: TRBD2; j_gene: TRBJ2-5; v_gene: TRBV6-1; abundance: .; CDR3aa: CASSASHGREAQYF; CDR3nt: TGTGCCAGCAGCGCATCTCACGGCCGGGAGGCCCAGTACTTC
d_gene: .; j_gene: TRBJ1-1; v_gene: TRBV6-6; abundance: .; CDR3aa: CASSPSGGRNTEAIF; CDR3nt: TGTGCCAGCAGCCCAAGTGGGGGACGGAACACTGAAGCTATCTTT
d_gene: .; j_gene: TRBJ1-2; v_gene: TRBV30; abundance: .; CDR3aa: CDWSSKGIGYTF; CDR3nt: TGTGACTGGAGCTCGAAGGGGATCGGATACACCTTC